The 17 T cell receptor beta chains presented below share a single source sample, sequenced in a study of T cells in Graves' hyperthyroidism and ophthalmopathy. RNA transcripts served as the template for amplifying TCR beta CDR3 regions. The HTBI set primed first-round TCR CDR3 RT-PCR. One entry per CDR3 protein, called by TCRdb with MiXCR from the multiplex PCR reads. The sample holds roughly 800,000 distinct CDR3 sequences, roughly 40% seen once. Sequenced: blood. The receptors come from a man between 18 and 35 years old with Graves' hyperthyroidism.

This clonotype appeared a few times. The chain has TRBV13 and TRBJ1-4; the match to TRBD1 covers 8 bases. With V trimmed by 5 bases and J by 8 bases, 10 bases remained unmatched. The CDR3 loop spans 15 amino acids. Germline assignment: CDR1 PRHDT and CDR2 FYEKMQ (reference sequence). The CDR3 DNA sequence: TGTGCCAGCAGCACTCACGGACAGGGAGGCGAAAAACTGTTTTTT. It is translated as CASSTHGQGGEKLFF.

CDR3 DNA sequence: TGTGCCATCAGCCCTACCTACGAGCAGTACTTC. This sequence encodes CAISPTYEQYF. The chain carries TRBV10-3 and TRBJ2-7; D uncertain. Germline V gene lookup returns CDR1 ENHRY and CDR2 SYGVKD. V lost 6 bases and J lost 2, with 5 bases in between. This CDR3 region has 11 residues.

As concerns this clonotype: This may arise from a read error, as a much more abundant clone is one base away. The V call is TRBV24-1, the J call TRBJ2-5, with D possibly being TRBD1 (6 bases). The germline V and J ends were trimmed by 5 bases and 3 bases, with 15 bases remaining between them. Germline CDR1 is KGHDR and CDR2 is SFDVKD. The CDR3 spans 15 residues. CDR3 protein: CATSGSGAGEETQYF. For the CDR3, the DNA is TGTGCCACCAGTGGATCCGGGGCAGGGGAAGAGACCCAGTACTTC.

The CDR3 spells CASSNPTSGGTYEQYF. The CDR3 DNA reads as TGTGCCAGCAGCAACCCTACTAGCGGGGGTACCTACGAGCAGTACTTC. This chain links TRBV7-9 with TRBJ2-7, with 11 bases identical to TRBD2. V was clipped by 5 bases and J by 2 bases; unmatched bases: 8. Germline V lookup: CDR1 SEHNR, CDR2 FQNEAQ (reference sequence). The CDR3 is made up of 16 amino acids.

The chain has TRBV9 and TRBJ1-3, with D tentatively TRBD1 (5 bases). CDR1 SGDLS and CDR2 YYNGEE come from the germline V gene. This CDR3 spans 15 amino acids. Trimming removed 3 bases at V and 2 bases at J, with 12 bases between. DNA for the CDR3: TGTGCCAGCAGCGCCGGTGGGGCGGCTGGAAACACCATATATTTT. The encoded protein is CASSAGGAAGNTIYF.

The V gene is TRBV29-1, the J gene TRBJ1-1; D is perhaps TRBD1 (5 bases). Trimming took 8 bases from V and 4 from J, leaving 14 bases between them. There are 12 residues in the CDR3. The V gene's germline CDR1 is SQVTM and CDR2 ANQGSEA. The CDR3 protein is CSSATVSTEAFF. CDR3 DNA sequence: TGCAGCAGTGCGACAGTGAGCACTGAAGCTTTCTTT. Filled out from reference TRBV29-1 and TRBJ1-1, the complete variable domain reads SAVISQKPSRDICQRGTSLTIQCQVDSQVTMMFWYRQQPGQSLTLIATANQGSEATYESGFVIDKFPISRPNLTFSTLTVSNMSPEDSSIYLCSSATVSTEAFFGQGTRLTVV.

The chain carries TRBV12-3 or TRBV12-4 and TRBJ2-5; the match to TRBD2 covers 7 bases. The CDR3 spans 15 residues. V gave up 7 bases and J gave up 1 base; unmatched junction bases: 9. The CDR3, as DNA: TGTGCCAGCATCCAACCGGGACTACTCCAAGAGACCCAGTACTTC. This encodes CASIQPGLLQETQYF.

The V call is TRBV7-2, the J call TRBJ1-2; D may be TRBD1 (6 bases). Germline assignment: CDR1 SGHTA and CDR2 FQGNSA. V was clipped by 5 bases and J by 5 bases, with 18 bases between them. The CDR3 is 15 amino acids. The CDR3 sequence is CASSQASTGPYGYTF. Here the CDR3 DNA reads TGTGCCAGCAGCCAAGCCTCAACAGGGCCTTATGGCTACACCTTC.

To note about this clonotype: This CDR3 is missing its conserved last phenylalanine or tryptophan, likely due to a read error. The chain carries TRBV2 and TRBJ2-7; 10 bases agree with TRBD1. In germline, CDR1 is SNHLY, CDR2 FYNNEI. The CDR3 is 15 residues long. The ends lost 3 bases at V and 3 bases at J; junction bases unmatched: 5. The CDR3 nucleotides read TGTGCCAGCAGTGACCTGACAGGGGGCGACTACGAGCAGTACCTC. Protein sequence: CASSDLTGGDYEQYL.

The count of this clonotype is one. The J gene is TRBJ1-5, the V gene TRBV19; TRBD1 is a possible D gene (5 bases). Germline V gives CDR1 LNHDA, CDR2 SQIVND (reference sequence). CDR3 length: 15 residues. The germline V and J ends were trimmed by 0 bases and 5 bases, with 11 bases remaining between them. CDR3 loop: CASSIDGAGDQPQHF. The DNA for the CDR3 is TGTGCCAGTAGTATAGACGGGGCAGGCGATCAGCCCCAGCATTTT.

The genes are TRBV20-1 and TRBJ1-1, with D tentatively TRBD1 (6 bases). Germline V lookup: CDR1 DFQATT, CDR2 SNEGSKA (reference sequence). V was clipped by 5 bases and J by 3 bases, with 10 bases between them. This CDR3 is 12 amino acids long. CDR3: CSAGDTYTEAFF. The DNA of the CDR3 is TGCAGTGCTGGGGACACCTACACTGAAGCTTTCTTT.

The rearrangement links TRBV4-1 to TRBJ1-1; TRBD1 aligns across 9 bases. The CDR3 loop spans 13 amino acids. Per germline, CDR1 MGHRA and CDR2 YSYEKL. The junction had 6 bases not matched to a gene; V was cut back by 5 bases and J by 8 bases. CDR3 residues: CASSSYRGLEAFF. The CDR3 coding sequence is TGCGCCAGCAGCTCTTACAGGGGGCTGGAAGCTTTCTTT.

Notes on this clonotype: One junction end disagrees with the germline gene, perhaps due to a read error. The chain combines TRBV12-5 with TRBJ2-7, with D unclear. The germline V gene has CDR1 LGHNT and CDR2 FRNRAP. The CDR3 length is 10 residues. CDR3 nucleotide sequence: TGTGCTAGTGGTTCCTACGGGCAGTACTTC. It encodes CASGSYGQYF.

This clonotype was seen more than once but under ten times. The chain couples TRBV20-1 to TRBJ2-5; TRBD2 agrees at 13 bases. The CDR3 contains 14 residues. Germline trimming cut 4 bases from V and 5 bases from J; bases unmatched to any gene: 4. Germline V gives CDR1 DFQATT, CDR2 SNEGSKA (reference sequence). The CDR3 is CSAILAGGQETQYF. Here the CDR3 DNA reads TGCAGTGCTATACTAGCGGGGGGGCAGGAGACCCAGTACTTC.

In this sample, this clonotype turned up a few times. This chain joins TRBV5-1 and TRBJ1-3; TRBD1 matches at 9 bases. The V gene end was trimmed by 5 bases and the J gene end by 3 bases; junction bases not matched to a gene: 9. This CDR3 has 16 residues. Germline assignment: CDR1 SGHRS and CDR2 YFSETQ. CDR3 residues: CASSPWTGAGGNTIYF. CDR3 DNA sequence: TGCGCCAGCAGTCCCTGGACAGGGGCAGGTGGAAACACCATATATTTT.

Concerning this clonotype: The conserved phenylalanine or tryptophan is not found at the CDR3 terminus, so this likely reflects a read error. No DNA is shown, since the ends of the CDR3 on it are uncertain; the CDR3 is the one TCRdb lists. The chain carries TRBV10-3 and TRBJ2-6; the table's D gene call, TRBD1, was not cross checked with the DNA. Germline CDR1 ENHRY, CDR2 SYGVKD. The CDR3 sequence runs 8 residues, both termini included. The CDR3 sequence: CAISASDR.

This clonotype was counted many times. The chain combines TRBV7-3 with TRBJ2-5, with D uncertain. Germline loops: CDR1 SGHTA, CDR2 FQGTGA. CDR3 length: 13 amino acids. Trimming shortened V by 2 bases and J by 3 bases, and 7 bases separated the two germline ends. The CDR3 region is CASSLSVEETQYF. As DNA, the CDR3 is TGTGCCAGCAGCTTATCAGTGGAAGAGACCCAGTACTTC.